The 6 T cell receptor beta chains given below trace back to one sample, sequenced in a study of OX40 agonist ivuxolimab in advanced cancers. Some clones are missing from TCRdb's copy, which holds only in-frame ones; the method was immunoSEQ multiplex PCR. The sample contains 12,000 to 15,000 clones, approximately 77% of which appear only once. The sequenced sample was CD4+ or CD8+ T cells sorted from blood, obtained in a trial of the OX40 agonist ivuxolimab. Source of these receptors: an adult with an advanced solid tumor such as melanoma, head and neck, liver or kidney cancer.

V gene TRBV30 combines with J gene TRBJ2-7; D perhaps matches TRBD2 (5 bases). V gave up 0 bases and J gave up 1 base, with 7 bases separating them. The CDR3 covers 13 residues. The germline CDR1 and CDR2 sequences are GTSNPN and SVGIG (reference sequence). As DNA, the CDR3 is TGTGCCTGGAGTGTCAGCGGTTCCTACGAGCAGTACTTC. This translates into CAWSVSGSYEQYF.

Only one count was recorded for this clone. J is TRBJ1-4 and V is TRBV7-9; D possibly corresponds to TRBD1 (6 bases). This CDR3 has 15 residues. Germline loops: CDR1 SEHNR, CDR2 FQNEAQ (reference sequence). V lost 5 bases and J 2 bases, leaving 12 bases between the germline ends. The CDR3 nucleotides are TGTGCCAGCAGCCCAACAGGGTACACTAATGAAAAACTGTTTTTT. Translated, it gives CASSPTGYTNEKLFF.

The chain has TRBV11-2 and TRBJ2-3, with D uncertain. The CDR3 length is 16 residues. Germline V lookup: CDR1 SGHAT, CDR2 FQNNGV. V was trimmed by 6 bases and J by 0 bases, leaving 16 bases between them. CDR3 in amino acids: CASRTKWPSSTDTQYF. The CDR3 region has the DNA TGTGCCAGCAGAACTAAATGGCCAAGCAGCACAGATACGCAGTATTTT.

This chain uses TRBV9 with TRBJ2-7; possibly TRBD2 for D (6 bases). Germline assignment: CDR1 SGDLS and CDR2 YYNGEE. The CDR3 is 15 residues long. V gave up 3 bases and J gave up 3 bases, with 16 bases separating them. CDR3 amino acids: CASSEGSGSVYEQYF. CDR3 DNA: TGTGCCAGCAGCGAGGGGAGCGGGTCGGTCTACGAGCAGTACTTC.

This clone was seen once. This sequence joins TRBV6-6 and TRBJ1-1, with unresolved D. Germline V gene lookup returns CDR1 MNHNY and CDR2 SVGAGI (reference sequence). The V and J ends lost 5 bases and 5 bases respectively, with 12 bases between them. The CDR3 is made up of 13 amino acids. The CDR3 DNA sequence: TGTGCCAGCAGTCCCCGAGGATTAACTGAAGCTTTCTTT. Translated: CASSPRGLTEAFF.

The V and J genes are TRBV28 and TRBJ2-1, with D tentatively TRBD1 or TRBD2 (5 bases each). The V end lost 4 bases, the J end lost 1 base, and 11 bases lay between the germline ends. This CDR3 contains 15 residues. Germline assignment: CDR1 MDHEN and CDR2 SYDVKM. CDR3 region: CASSYRTSSYNEQFF. The CDR3 nucleotides read TGTGCCAGCAGTTACAGGACTTCTTCCTACAATGAGCAGTTCTTC.